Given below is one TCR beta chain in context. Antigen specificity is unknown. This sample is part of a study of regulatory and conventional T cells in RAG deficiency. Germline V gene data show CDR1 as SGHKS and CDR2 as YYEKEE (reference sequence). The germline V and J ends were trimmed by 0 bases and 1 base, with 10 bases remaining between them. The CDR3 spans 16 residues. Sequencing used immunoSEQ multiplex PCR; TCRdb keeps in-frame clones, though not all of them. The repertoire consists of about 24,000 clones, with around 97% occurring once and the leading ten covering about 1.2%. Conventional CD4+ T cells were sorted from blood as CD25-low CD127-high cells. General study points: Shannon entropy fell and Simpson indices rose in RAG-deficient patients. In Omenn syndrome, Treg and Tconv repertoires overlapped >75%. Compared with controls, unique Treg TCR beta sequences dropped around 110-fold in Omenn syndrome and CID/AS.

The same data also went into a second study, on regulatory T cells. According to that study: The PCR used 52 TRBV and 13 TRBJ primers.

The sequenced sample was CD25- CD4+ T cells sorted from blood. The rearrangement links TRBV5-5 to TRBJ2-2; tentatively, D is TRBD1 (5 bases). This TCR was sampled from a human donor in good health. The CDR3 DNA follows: TGTGCCAGCAGCTTGGCCCTCGGACAGAACACCGGGGAGCTGTTTTTT. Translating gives CASSLALGQNTGELFF.